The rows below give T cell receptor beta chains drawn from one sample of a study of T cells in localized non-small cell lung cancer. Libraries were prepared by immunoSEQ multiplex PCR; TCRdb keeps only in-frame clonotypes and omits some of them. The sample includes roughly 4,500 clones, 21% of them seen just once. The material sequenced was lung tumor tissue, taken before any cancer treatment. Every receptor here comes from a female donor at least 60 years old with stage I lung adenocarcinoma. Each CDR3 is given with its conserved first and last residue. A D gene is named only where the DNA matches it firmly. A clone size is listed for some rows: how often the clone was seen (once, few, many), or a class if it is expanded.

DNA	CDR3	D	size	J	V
TGTGCCAGCAGCGCTGTCGGAGTGACAGTAAAGCAGTTCTTC	CASSAVGVTVKQFF	-	-	TRBJ2-1	TRBV11-3
TGTGCCAGTAGTCCCGAAGCGTACAGGCCTATGAACACTGAAGCTTTCTTT	CASSPEAYRPMNTEAFF	-	few	TRBJ1-1	TRBV19
TGTGCAACACAACAGCGGGATACGCAGTATTTT	CATQQRDTQYF	-	-	TRBJ2-3	TRBV30
TGTGCCAGCAGTTCCGCCCCGGACAGGGAAAAGCAGTACTTC	CASSSAPDREKQYF	TRBD1	medium-sized	TRBJ2-7	TRBV6-8
TGTGCCATCAGTGAGTCCCGAACAGGGCGGACAGATACGCAGTATTTT	CAISESRTGRTDTQYF	-	few	TRBJ2-3	TRBV10-3
TGTGCCAGCAGTTACTCGGGCAATGAGCAGTTCTTC	CASSYSGNEQFF	-	-	TRBJ2-1	TRBV6-8
TGTGCCAGCAGCTTGAGCTGGGGACACAATGAGCAGTTCTTC	CASSLSWGHNEQFF	-	-	TRBJ2-1	TRBV7-7
TGTGCCAGTAGCGGGGGCCTATACAATGAGCAGTTCTTC	CASSGGLYNEQFF	-	-	TRBJ2-1	TRBV19
TGTGCCAGCAGCTCCCCCGGGACAGGGTTACGAACTGAAGCTTTCTTT	CASSSPGTGLRTEAFF	TRBD1	many	TRBJ1-1	TRBV11-3
TGTGCCAGCTCACCAGGGACAGGGGACTACGAGCAGTACTTC	CASSPGTGDYEQYF	TRBD1	once	TRBJ2-7	TRBV18
TGTGCCAGCCAAGAAGTCCCTGGAAACACCATATATTTT	CASQEVPGNTIYF	-	-	TRBJ1-3	TRBV12-5
TGTGCCAGCAGCCTTGGGAGGAAATCCTATGGCTACACCTTC	CASSLGRKSYGYTF	-	-	TRBJ1-2	TRBV14
TGTGCCAGCAGTTCGACAGGGCAAGGGGGTGAAAAACTGTTTTTT	CASSSTGQGGEKLFF	TRBD1	-	TRBJ1-4	TRBV28
TGTGCCACCGGACGGACTAACTATGGCTACACCTTC	CATGRTNYGYTF	-	few	TRBJ1-2	TRBV28
TGTGCCAGCAGCTTATTAAGGGAGGGCCGCGAGCAGTACTTC	CASSLLREGREQYF	TRBD2	few	TRBJ2-7	TRBV11-3
TGTGCCAGCAGCCCCACCGGACAGGGTTACGAGCAGTACTTC	CASSPTGQGYEQYF	TRBD1	medium-sized	TRBJ2-7	TRBV11-3
TGTGCCAGCAGTTACCTTGGGGGAGAAAAACTGTTTTTT	CASSYLGGEKLFF	-	few	TRBJ1-4	TRBV6-8
TGTGCCTGGAGTGCCGGGTTGGGAAATGAAAAACTGTTTTTT	CAWSAGLGNEKLFF	-	-	TRBJ1-4	TRBV30
TGTGCCAGTAGTATAAGGAGGGAATCCTACGAGCAGTACTTC	CASSIRRESYEQYF	-	medium-sized	TRBJ2-7	TRBV19
TGCGCCAGCAGCACGACTAGCGGGGGGAACACCGGGGAGCTGTTTTTT	CASSTTSGGNTGELFF	TRBD2	-	TRBJ2-2	TRBV5-1
TGTGCCAGCTCAACCATGGACAGACCTTCTAACTATGGCTACACCTTC	CASSTMDRPSNYGYTF	-	-	TRBJ1-2	TRBV18
TGCGCCAGCAGCTTGGATGGGCGGCCGAACACTGAAGCTTTCTTT	CASSLDGRPNTEAFF	-	-	TRBJ1-1	TRBV5-1
TGTGCCAGCAGCCAACCGGGACAGGGAAGGAATCAGCCCCAGCATTTT	CASSQPGQGRNQPQHF	TRBD1	few	TRBJ1-5	TRBV14
TGTGCCAGCAGTTACTCCGGACAGGATAATTCACCCCTCCACTTT	CASSYSGQDNSPLHF	TRBD1	few	TRBJ1-6	TRBV6-8
TGTGCCAGCAGTCCCCGAGTTAGCTCCTACGAGCAGTACTTC	CASSPRVSSYEQYF	-	-	TRBJ2-7	TRBV6-8
TGTGCCAGCAGTGTAAGGACCCTGATAGATGGCTACACCTTC	CASSVRTLIDGYTF	-	few	TRBJ1-2	TRBV6-8
TGTGCCAGCAGCCACGACGGAAGCTCTGGAAACACCATATATTTT	CASSHDGSSGNTIYF	-	-	TRBJ1-3	TRBV11-3
TGTGCCTGGGGGGACAGGGAGAATGAAGCTTTCTTT	CAWGDRENEAFF	TRBD1	-	TRBJ1-1	TRBV30
TGTGCCAGCAGCTCAAACGCCAGGGAGGCAACTAATGAAAAACTGTTTTTT	CASSSNAREATNEKLFF	-	medium-sized	TRBJ1-4	TRBV11-3
TGTGCCAGCAGCCTGGGGGGACCGAATAATTCACCCCTCCACTTT	CASSLGGPNNSPLHF	-	few	TRBJ1-6	TRBV14
TGTGCCAGCAGTTACTTTAGCGGGAGGGCGAACACCGGGGAGCTGTTTTTT	CASSYFSGRANTGELFF	TRBD2	-	TRBJ2-2	TRBV6-8
TGTGCCAGCAGCCAAGGCGGCCTAGCGGGAGGGCCCTACGAGCAGTACTTC	CASSQGGLAGGPYEQYF	TRBD2	-	TRBJ2-7	TRBV14
TGTGCCAGCAGCTTATCCGGGACTAGGAACTACGAGCAGTACTTC	CASSLSGTRNYEQYF	TRBD2	few	TRBJ2-7	TRBV11-3
TGTGCCAGCTATGGGACTAGCGGGAGCCCGCGCTCCTACGAGCAGTACTTC	CASYGTSGSPRSYEQYF	TRBD2	-	TRBJ2-7	TRBV6-8
TGTGCCAGTAGTACTCGCGCACTAGCGGAGGGCGAGCAGTACTTC	CASSTRALAEGEQYF	TRBD2	few	TRBJ2-7	TRBV19
TGTGCCAGCAGCCTAGGGGTAGAGACCCAGTACTTC	CASSLGVETQYF	-	-	TRBJ2-5	TRBV14
TGTGCCTGGAGGGTATACGGCAATGAGCAGTTCTTC	CAWRVYGNEQFF	-	-	TRBJ2-1	TRBV30
TGTGCCAGTAGTACACCTGAGAACACTGAAGCTTTCTTT	CASSTPENTEAFF	-	large	TRBJ1-1	TRBV19
TGTGCCAGCAGCTTGATGGGGGTAGACCAGCCCCAGCATTTT	CASSLMGVDQPQHF	-	many	TRBJ1-5	TRBV11-3
TGTGCCAGCAGCGTTTCTATCGGGGCGGGGACCACAGATACGCAGTATTTT	CASSVSIGAGTTDTQYF	-	few	TRBJ2-3	TRBV9
TGTGCTAGTGGTTTGAGAATAGCGGGAACTGAGCAGTTCTTC	CASGLRIAGTEQFF	TRBD2	-	TRBJ2-1	TRBV12-5
TGTGCCAGCAGCTCAGGGACAGGCTCTGGAAACACCATATATTTT	CASSSGTGSGNTIYF	TRBD1	few	TRBJ1-3	TRBV9
TGTGCCAGCCACCCGGGGGAAGACGGACACACTGAAGCTTTCTTT	CASHPGEDGHTEAFF	-	medium-sized	TRBJ1-1	TRBV11-3
TGTGCCATCAGGGGGACCGGGGAGCTGTTTTTT	CAIRGTGELFF	TRBD1	few	TRBJ2-2	TRBV6-4
TGTGCCAGCAGCCTCCGGGACGGCGGCCTTTTAGAGCAGTACTTC	CASSLRDGGLLEQYF	-	medium-sized	TRBJ2-7	TRBV11-3
TGTGCCAGCAGTCCCGGGACAGTCTATGGCTACACCTTC	CASSPGTVYGYTF	TRBD1	many	TRBJ1-2	TRBV7-1
TGTGCCAGCAGCTTAGTCGGGGGGGCCCCCGAGACCCAGTACTTC	CASSLVGGAPETQYF	TRBD2	many	TRBJ2-5	TRBV11-3
TGTGCCAGCAGCTTAGACCGGGGGGCTAATGAAAAACTGTTTTTT	CASSLDRGANEKLFF	-	medium-sized	TRBJ1-4	TRBV11-3
TGTGCCAGCAGCTCGGGACAGGGAACCCAAGAGACCCAGTACTTC	CASSSGQGTQETQYF	TRBD1	few	TRBJ2-5	TRBV11-3
TGTGCCAGCAGCGTAGGTCAGAGGGCGGACAATGAGCAGTTCTTC	CASSVGQRADNEQFF	-	medium-sized	TRBJ2-1	TRBV9
TGTGCCAGCAGCCCCGACCGTAAGGGTACGCAGTATTTT	CASSPDRKGTQYF	-	few	TRBJ2-3	TRBV14
TGTGCCAGTAGTATGCGTCAGGGGGACATCAATCAGCCCCAGCATTTT	CASSMRQGDINQPQHF	TRBD1	-	TRBJ1-5	TRBV19
TGCGCCAGCAGCCAAGATCCCAGCGGGAGCTCCTACGAGCAGTACTTC	CASSQDPSGSSYEQYF	-	few	TRBJ2-7	TRBV1
TGTGCCAGCAGCTTGGAAGGGGCTGGGTATGGCTACACCTTC	CASSLEGAGYGYTF	-	few	TRBJ1-2	TRBV11-3
TGTGCCAGTACCGCAACCGGGACAGGCCATGGCTACACCTTC	CASTATGTGHGYTF	TRBD1	-	TRBJ1-2	TRBV19